A single sample is the source of the 18 T cell receptor beta chains below, sequenced in a study of T cell changes during pregnancy in multiple sclerosis. Sequencing was performed with immunoSEQ multiplex PCR; in TCRdb, only in-frame clones are kept and a portion is missing. The repertoire holds about 42,000 clones, with around 80% as singletons. This sample comprised CD4+ T cells from peripheral blood mononuclear cells, obtained before pregnancy. These TCRs come from a female donor with multiple sclerosis, enrolled in a pregnancy study.

The V gene is TRBV6-6, the J gene TRBJ1-3, with TRBD1 matching 10 bases. Germline CDR1 reads MNHNY; CDR2 reads SVGAGI (reference sequence). J lost 4 bases, V lost 8 bases, and 8 bases had no gene match. This CDR3 comprises 15 residues. Here the CDR3 reads CASGEGQGLGNTIYF. CDR3 DNA sequence: TGTGCCAGCGGTGAGGGACAGGGGCTAGGAAACACCATATATTTT.

The J gene is TRBJ1-2, the V gene TRBV27; TRBD1 aligns across 8 bases. The germline gives CDR1 MNHEY, CDR2 SMNVEV (reference sequence). The CDR3 is 12 amino acids. V was clipped by 3 bases and J by 6 bases; unmatched bases: 0. The CDR3 loop is CASSFRGHGYTF. Written as DNA, the CDR3 is TGTGCCAGCAGTTTCAGGGGGCATGGCTACACCTTC.

The rearrangement links TRBV29-1 to TRBJ1-1; 7 bases are shared with TRBD1. The CDR3 totals 14 residues. Trimming removed 1 base from V and 3 bases from J; junction bases left unmatched: 5. The germline V gene has CDR1 SQVTM and CDR2 ANQGSEA. The CDR3 DNA is TGCAGCGTTGAAGGGGGACAGTTTCACACTGAAGCTTTCTTT. Translation gives CSVEGGQFHTEAFF.

V and J are TRBV5-1 and TRBJ1-5; D gene unclear. Trimming took off 0 bases at V and 0 bases at J, with 10 bases between the two ends. The length of the CDR3 is 16 residues. Per the germline V gene, CDR1 is SGHRS and CDR2 is YFSETQ. CDR3 in DNA: TGCGCCAGCAGCTTGGGCGCTTCCGATAGCAATCAGCCCCAGCATTTT. Translation: CASSLGASDSNQPQHF.

This chain links TRBV19 with TRBJ1-1; a weak D match, TRBD1 (5 bases). The CDR3 is 17 residues long. V dropped 7 bases and J dropped 0 bases, with 21 bases sitting between them. Germline assignment: CDR1 LNHDA and CDR2 SQIVND (reference sequence). The CDR3 DNA follows: TGTGCCAGTACCCATATATGGACAAAGAACATGAACACTGAAGCTTTCTTT. Its protein product is CASTHIWTKNMNTEAFF.

The sample holds one count of this clone. This chain joins TRBV19 and TRBJ1-5; TRBD1 aligns across 8 bases. In germline, CDR1 is LNHDA, CDR2 SQIVND (reference sequence). The CDR3 is 14 amino acids. The V and J ends lost 5 bases and 6 bases, in that order; junction bases with no gene match: 6. The CDR3 sequence is CASSFTGGGQPQHF. The CDR3 coding sequence is TGTGCCAGTAGTTTTACAGGGGGGGGTCAGCCCCAGCATTTT.

This clone was seen a handful of times. This specimen includes other DNA sequences encoding the same CDR3. The V and J genes are TRBV7-2 and TRBJ1-2, with TRBD1 matching over 8 bases. The V gene end was trimmed by 0 bases and the J gene end by 5 bases; junction bases not matched to a gene: 5. CDR1 is SGHTA and CDR2 is FQGNSA in the germline V gene. The CDR3 has 15 amino acids. CDR3 nucleotide sequence: TGTGCCAGCAGCTTAGCAGGACAGGGCCAGTATGGCTACACCTTC. It translates to CASSLAGQGQYGYTF.

CDR3 sequence reads: CASRPTGSNYGYTF. Written as DNA, the CDR3 is TGTGCCAGCAGGCCCACAGGGTCTAACTATGGCTACACCTTC. V gene TRBV5-6 combines with J gene TRBJ1-2, with D possibly matching TRBD1 (6 bases). Germline CDR1 reads SGHDT; CDR2 reads YYEEEE. V gave up 5 bases and J gave up 0 bases, with 11 bases separating them. CDR3 length equals 14 residues.

The gene calls are TRBV6-1 and TRBJ2-4; 12 nucleotides align to TRBD2. CDR3 length: 19 amino acids. From germline, CDR1 is MNHNS and CDR2 SASEGT. Trimming at V came to 4 bases and at J to 3 bases, leaving 13 bases not matched to a gene. This CDR3 is CASSALASGGAKSKNIQYF. The DNA for the CDR3 is TGTGCCAGCAGTGCTCTAGCTAGCGGGGGGGCTAAGAGCAAAAACATTCAGTACTTC.

The genes are TRBV6-6 and TRBJ2-1; 8 positions agree with TRBD1. CDR1 is MNHNY, CDR2 SVGAGI, per germline (reference sequence). This CDR3 region has 15 residues. V lost 3 bases to trimming and J lost 5 bases; unmatched junction nucleotides: 6. The CDR3 is CASSYLGTGNNEQFF. The CDR3 DNA follows: TGTGCCAGCAGTTATCTGGGGACAGGCAACAATGAGCAGTTCTTC.

This chain connects TRBV28 to TRBJ2-2, with D possibly matching TRBD1 (5 bases). Looked up from germline, CDR1 is MDHEN and CDR2 is SYDVKM. Between the trimmed V and J ends, which lost 6 bases and 6 bases, there was a span of 8 bases. The CDR3 totals 12 residues. CDR3 sequence: CASRGPAGELFF. Written as DNA, the CDR3 is TGTGCCAGCAGGGGGCCGGCCGGGGAGCTGTTTTTT.

The chain is built from TRBV11-2 and TRBJ2-5; 12 bases map to TRBD2. The J call may not be correct, given that the DNA end is closer to TRBJ2-7. CDR3 length: 15 amino acids. Germline CDR1 SGHAT, CDR2 FQNNGV. CDR3 region: CASSLQTSGSYEQYF. CDR3 nucleotides: TGTGCCAGCAGTCTCCAGACTAGCGGGAGCTACGAGCAGTACTTC.

The count of this clone is one. The chain combines TRBV5-1 with TRBJ2-3; 11 bases line up with TRBD2. This CDR3 is 16 amino acids long. Germline loops: CDR1 SGHRS, CDR2 YFSETQ. Trimming at V came to 2 bases and at J to 2 bases, leaving 4 bases not matched to a gene. CDR3 loop: CASSFRLAGSTDTQYF. For the CDR3, the DNA is TGCGCCAGCAGCTTTAGACTAGCGGGATCCACAGATACGCAGTATTTT.

By proportion, this clone is medium-sized. This chain links TRBV1 with TRBJ2-7; no check of the table's D call, TRBD1, against the DNA was made. TRBV1 is designated a pseudogene. The CDR3 is made up of 19 amino acids. The CDR3 sequence: CTSSHPRDTKKNPSYEQYF. The CDR3 DNA is TGCACCAGCAGCCACCCCCGAGACACAAAAAAGAATCCGTCCTACGAGCAGTACTTC.

This chain connects TRBV5-5 to TRBJ1-4, with D unclear. The CDR3 runs 13 residues. V shed 0 bases and J shed 8 bases, with 8 bases lying between them. Germline V gives CDR1 SGHKS, CDR2 YYEKEE (reference sequence). DNA of the CDR3: TGTGCCAGCAGCTTGGGGGCTCGGGAAAAACTGTTTTTT. It yields the protein CASSLGAREKLFF.

The J gene is TRBJ2-7, the V gene TRBV4-2, with 8 positions matching TRBD2. J was trimmed by 3 bases and V by 0 bases; bases with no gene match: 7. This CDR3 is built from 16 residues. Germline CDR1 is LGHNA and CDR2 is YNFKEQ. CDR3 sequence reads: CASSQDEGTRDYEQYF. For the CDR3, the DNA is TGTGCCAGCAGCCAAGATGAAGGGACTAGGGACTACGAGCAGTACTTC.

The chain employs TRBV6-6 and TRBJ2-2, with 7 bases aligning to TRBD1. The ends lost 2 bases at V and 4 bases at J; junction bases unmatched: 7. The CDR3 spans 16 residues. Germline CDR1 and CDR2: MNHNY and SVGAGI (reference sequence). CDR3 residues: CASSYRPQGVTGELFF. In DNA, the CDR3 is TGTGCCAGCAGTTACCGACCCCAGGGGGTCACCGGGGAGCTGTTTTTT.

This sequence joins TRBV10-2 and TRBJ1-1; the D gene is possibly TRBD1 (6 bases). Germline assignment: CDR1 WSHSY and CDR2 SAAADI. V gave up 3 bases and J gave up 11 bases, with 16 bases separating them. CDR3 length equals 13 residues. The CDR3, as DNA: TGCGCCAGCAGTGACACCTACAGGGCCGGTGCTTTCTTT. The encoded protein is CASSDTYRAGAFF.